Listed here is a single T cell receptor beta chain. The data were taken from a study of blood T cell repertoires in COVID-19. This CDR3 is 15 amino acids long. V lost 4 bases, J lost 6 bases, and 15 bases lay in between. From germline, CDR1 is SGHTA and CDR2 FQGNSA. TCRdb's table, derived via immunoSEQ multiplex PCR, lists solely in-frame clones and lacks some. The table shows 200,000 to 250,000 clones, with about 80% occurring only once. The specimen sequenced was peripheral blood. The receptor's source is a woman aged 80 or older with COVID-19, enrolled during active disease. The chain combines TRBV7-2 with TRBJ2-2, with D possibly being TRBD2 (5 bases). The CDR3 DNA sequence: TGTGCCAGCAGCTCAGCCAGGACTCTCGCCGGGGAGCTGTTTTTT. Translated, it gives CASSSARTLAGELFF.